This section outlines one T cell receptor (beta chain) sequence together with its context. What this receptor recognizes is not known. Qualities for individual bases were not recorded, and no much larger clone is one base off. Collaborating institutions collected whole blood in K2EDTA tubes following their own protocols. For TCRbeta analysis, collaborators shipped samples as frozen whole blood, isolated PBMCs, or DNA extracted from either of those sample types. This entry is derived from a study of blood T cell repertoires in COVID-19 (dated by TCRdb to about 2020). Concerning the study at large: Samples covering the acute and convalescent phases of COVID-19 were provided by collaborators in the United States, Italy and Spain. The material from the prospective study consisted of cDNA or gDNA derived from T cells, B-cell-depleted T cells, or PBMCs. Deeply sampled blood TCRbeta repertoires from subjects exposed to, actively infected with, or recovered from COVID-19 were included in the dataset. A freely available public database, intended as a resource for researchers studying the immune response to SARS-CoV-2, is where the repertoires were released. The samples were drawn from the first 160 participants of the ongoing ImmuneRACE study and from 1,254 subjects provided by 6 global collaborators. The sample metadata nearly always contained a de-identified subject ID, COVID-19 status, age in years and sex. Where available, HLA class I and class II types were taken from metadata supplied by the sample provider and were not determined by assay-based typing.

The paper's findings and limits, for the study overall: How much clinical and demographic metadata was included differed by source and by participant, and the metadata was provided uncurated.

V is trimmed back by 2 bases and J by 3 bases, and the junction contains 16 bases that no gene match accounts for. Spanning cysteine to phenylalanine, the CDR3 consists of 19 amino acids. The retained sequence is limited to the CDR3, 57 bases, with the frame set at the first base. The germline V gene gives CDR1 as SGDLS and CDR2 as YYNGEE. TCRbeta CDR3 regions were amplified from genomic DNA using the immunoSEQ Assay, a bias-controlled multiplex PCR. Under the source paper's analysis protocol: Nucleated cell counts per sample were estimated from amplification of reference gene primers within the assay. To quantify the absolute abundance of each unique TCRbeta CDR3 rearrangement, sequence reads were collapsed and filtered. For each sample, productive Simpson clonality was calculated as the square root of Simpson's diversity index across productive rearrangements. TCRdb carries this immuneACCESS record with in-frame sequences only. Its versions omit some clonotypes, under half of them owing to an unresolved V gene in the studies checked, with the rest unexplained. Clone size and V and J calls were adopted from that table, with D and trimming inferred from the DNA. The sample records more than 100,000 clones, more than 75% of which are singletons. The ten largest clones represent 6.2% of the sample.

The sample taken for sequencing was peripheral blood. The clonotype was recovered from a human donor in a cohort sampled during active COVID-19. The chain is assembled from TRBV9 and TRBJ2-5, with 10 bases matching TRBD1. The nucleotide sequence is TGTGCCAGCAGCGTTAGTACCGGTGTGGCCGGGACAGGGGAAGAGACCCAGTACTTC. Translated, this gives CASSVSTGVAGTGEETQYF.